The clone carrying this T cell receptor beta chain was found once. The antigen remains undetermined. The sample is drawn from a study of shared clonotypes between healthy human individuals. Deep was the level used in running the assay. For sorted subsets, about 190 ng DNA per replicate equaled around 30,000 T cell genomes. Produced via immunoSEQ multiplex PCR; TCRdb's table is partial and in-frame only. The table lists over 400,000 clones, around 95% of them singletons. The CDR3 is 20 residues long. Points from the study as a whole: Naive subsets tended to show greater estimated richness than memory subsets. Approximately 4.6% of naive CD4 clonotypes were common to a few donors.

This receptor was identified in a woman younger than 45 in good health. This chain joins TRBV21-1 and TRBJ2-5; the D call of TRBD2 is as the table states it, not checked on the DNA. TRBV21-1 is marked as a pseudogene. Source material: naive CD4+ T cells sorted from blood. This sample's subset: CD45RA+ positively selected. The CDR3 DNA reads TGTGCCAGCAGCAAAGACGGTTTGGCGCGGGGAATCGGGTACCAAGAGACCCAGTACTTC. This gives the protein CASSKDGLARGIGYQETQYF.